This T cell receptor (beta chain) came from a study of identical twins. Turning to this clonotype: Its antigen is not known.

Healthy Caucasians, and only they, were the donors. MiXCR, applied by TCRdb to the 5' RACE reads, yields one record per CDR3 protein. The repertoire has roughly 350,000 distinct CDR3 sequences, 12% of them found once; the top ten carry 7.2%. The trim removed 4 bases at V and 1 base at J, leaving 10 bases unmatched. The CDR3 is 17 amino acids. Study-wide results and caveats: A partial confounding effect on zero-insertion analyses could come from invariant MAIT and iNKT cells. Beta clonotypes that were abundant in cord blood contained fewer insertions, a pattern absent from memory repertoires. The models systematically underestimated how much out-of-frame TCR alpha was shared in monozygotic twins.

Another study also made use of these data, one on yellow fever vaccine responses in identical twins.

Sample: CD8+ T cells sorted from blood. The genes are TRBV12-3 or TRBV12-4 and TRBJ1-2, with TRBD1 matching 9 bases. This sequence was found in a young woman in good health. In DNA form, the CDR3 reads TGTGCCAGCAGTTGGGGGACAGGGCGACTTTATAACTATGGCTACACCTTC. It codes for CASSWGTGRLYNYGYTF.